This T cell receptor (beta chain) was sequenced in a study of technical replicates of blood from several donors. Produced via immunoSEQ multiplex PCR; TCRdb's table is partial and in-frame only. Here the sample spans about 59,000 clones, 75% to 90% being singletons. This receptor was taken from a human donor in good health. Some clones in this sample may be carry-over from other donors' samples. The sequenced material came from PBMCs.

CDR3 sequence: CATSRTQGFGQFF. CDR3 sequence (DNA): TGTGCCACCAGCAGGACCCAGGGGTTTGGGCAGTTCTTC. The chain links TRBV15 to TRBJ2-1; weak D call: TRBD1 (6 bases). Trimming took 3 bases from V and 12 from J, leaving 15 bases between them. Germline-derived CDR1 and CDR2 are LNHNV and YYDKDF (reference sequence). The CDR3 covers 13 residues.